This T cell receptor beta chain stems from a study of T cell responses to AZD1222 COVID-19 vaccine (dated by TCRdb to about 2021). For the study in its entirety: AZD1222 recipients given second doses at about 4 weeks or at about 12 weeks were pooled, since spike-specific TCR depth and breadth were not found to differ between the two schedules. A total of just over 230 trial participants underwent TCR sequencing, of whom roughly 210 had received two doses of AZD1222 and about 25 had received two doses of the MenACWY control vaccine. Trial participants were enrolled by age into subgroups of 18-55, 56-69 and 70-plus years, and around 150, 29 and 61 TCR-sequenced participants, respectively, were included in these subgroups.

This clone was observed a single time. This clone's antigen is unknown. Nothing much larger sits one base from this clone, and base qualities are not available. The CDR3 regions of human TCRbeta chains were analyzed by immunosequencing. The study's processing was this. TCRs in the repertoires were matched against a reference library of SARS-CoV-2-specific TCRs that had been generated with the MIRA antigen-specificity platform. Breadth was defined as the fraction of unique TCRs that were SARS-CoV-2-associated. Depth was defined as the fraction of total T cells that were SARS-CoV-2-associated. Using the MIRA data, every spike-specific TCR was mapped to the spike region that the TCR reacted to and assigned to either a CD4 or a CD8 class. Log10-transformed breadth and depth values were compared by one-way ANOVA with Sidak's multiple comparisons tests. The table was pulled from immuneACCESS by TCRdb, which kept in-frame rearrangements only. Such tables lose some clones; where checked, under half of the loss comes from unresolved V genes, and the rest has no known cause. V and J calls plus clone size are reproduced from that table; the DNA served to infer D and trimming. This sample lists 150,000 or so clones; approximately 90% were detected once. In total, the top ten clones hold 1.5% to 2% of the sample.

The time point label of this sample denotes: baseline before first vaccination. Samples from vaccinated people were obtained from the UK trials COV001 and COV002, which included a single-blind randomized controlled phase 2/3 trial of AZD1222 (ChAdOx1 nCoV-19) in healthy adults. For TCRbeta chain sequencing, PBMC samples from trial participants were taken at day 0 and at day 28 after the second dose. V loses 5 bases of germline sequence and J loses 11 bases, and the interval between the two ends is 25 bases. From cysteine to phenylalanine, the CDR3 is 16 amino acids long. The only DNA kept is the CDR3, 48 bases in frame from the first base. The CDR1 and CDR2 encoded by the germline V gene (reference sequence) are LNHDA and SQIVND. Summary of the overall study and its limitations: No day 14 peak-response samples were available, so repertoires were characterized only after the peak T cell response. The 56-69-year group was small, and its depth increase did not reach significance, likely because of low power. Participants were mostly white British and included more females than males, and it was suggested by the authors that clonal diversity may have been underestimated. Conclusions about previously exposed vaccinees are limited, since just 5 or 6 AZD1222 recipients were seropositive for SARS-CoV-2 at baseline. Reportedly, almost half of the unique spike-specific TCRs recognized epitopes lying outside the regions that are mutated in the B.1.351 and B.1.1.7 variants. After two AZD1222 doses, both the breadth and the depth of spike-specific TCRs were significantly higher than at day 0 and than in MenACWY recipients. The whole spike protein was spanned by vaccine-associated CD4 TCRs, and dominant responses were seen in regions 160-218 and 743-854.

The clonotype comes from an adult in good health. The sequencing here drew on peripheral blood, taken on day 0 of AZD1222 vaccination. The chain uses TRBV19 and TRBJ2-1; a weak D assignment points to TRBD2 (5 bases agree). CDR3 loop: CASSADGKEWENKQFF. The base sequence is TGTGCCAGTAGTGCCGACGGGAAGGAGTGGGAAAATAAGCAGTTCTTC.